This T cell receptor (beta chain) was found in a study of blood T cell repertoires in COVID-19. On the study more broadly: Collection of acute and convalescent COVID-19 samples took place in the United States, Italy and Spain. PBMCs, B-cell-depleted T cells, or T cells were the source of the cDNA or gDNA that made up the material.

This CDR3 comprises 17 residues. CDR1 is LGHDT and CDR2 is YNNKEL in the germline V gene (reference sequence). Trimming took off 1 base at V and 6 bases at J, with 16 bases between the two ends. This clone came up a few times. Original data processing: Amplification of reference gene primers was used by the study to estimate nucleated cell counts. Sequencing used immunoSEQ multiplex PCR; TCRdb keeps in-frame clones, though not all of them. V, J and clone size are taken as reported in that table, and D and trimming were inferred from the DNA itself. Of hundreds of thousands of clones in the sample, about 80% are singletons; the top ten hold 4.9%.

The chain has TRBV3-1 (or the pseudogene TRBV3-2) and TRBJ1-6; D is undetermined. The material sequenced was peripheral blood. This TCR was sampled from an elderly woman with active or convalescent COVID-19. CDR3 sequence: CASSQGSGGNSNSPLHF. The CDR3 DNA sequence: TGTGCCAGCAGCCAAGGGTCTGGCGGCAATTCTAATTCACCCCTCCACTTT.